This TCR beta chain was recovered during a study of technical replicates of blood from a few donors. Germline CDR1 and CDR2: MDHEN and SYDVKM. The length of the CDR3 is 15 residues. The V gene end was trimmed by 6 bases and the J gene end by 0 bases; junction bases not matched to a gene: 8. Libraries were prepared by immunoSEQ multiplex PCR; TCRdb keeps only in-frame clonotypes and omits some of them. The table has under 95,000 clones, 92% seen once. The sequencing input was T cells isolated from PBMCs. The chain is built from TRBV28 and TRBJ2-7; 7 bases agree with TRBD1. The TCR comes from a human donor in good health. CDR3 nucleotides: TGTGCCAGCAGGATTACCGGGACAGCCTCCTACGAGCAGTACTTC. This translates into CASRITGTASYEQYF.